Below, 25 T cell receptor beta chains from the same sample are listed, as sequenced in a study of beta chain features in type 1 diabetes. The study reverse transcribed the entire isolated RNA, so it sequenced expressed TCRB transcripts. Sequenced by immunoSEQ multiplex PCR; TCRdb stores in-frame clones only, minus some. The profile shows 150,000 to 200,000 clones, approximately 8.4% of them singletons. The sequenced sample consisted of central memory CD4+ T cells from blood. All receptors come from a young woman in good health.

This clone was observed a handful of times. This chain connects TRBV19 to TRBJ2-3; D might be TRBD1 (6 bases). Trimming took 5 bases from V and 0 from J, leaving 15 bases between them. In germline, CDR1 is LNHDA, CDR2 SQIVND (reference sequence). The CDR3 runs 16 residues. The chain's CDR3 is CASSLRQGPSTDTQYF. DNA for the CDR3: TGTGCCAGTAGTCTTCGTCAGGGGCCTAGCACAGATACGCAGTATTTT.

This clone has just a few counts. The chain is built from TRBV2 and TRBJ1-4; no reliable D call. V was shortened by 4 bases and J by 6 bases, with 9 bases between the two germline ends. Germline V gives CDR1 SNHLY, CDR2 FYNNEI. CDR3 length: 13 amino acids. CDR3 loop: CASSGERDEKLFF. As DNA, the CDR3 is TGTGCCAGCAGTGGGGAGAGAGATGAAAAACTGTTTTTT.

This clone was detected a few times. This CDR3 is also generated by other DNA sequences in the sample. This chain links TRBV15 with TRBJ2-5, with a possible D match to TRBD1 (5 bases). The V gene's germline CDR1 is LNHNV and CDR2 YYDKDF (reference sequence). CDR3 size: 17 residues. V was shortened by 0 bases and J by 5 bases, with 19 bases between the two germline ends. CDR3 in amino acids: CATSRDRGGRAGETQYF. CDR3 nucleotides: TGTGCCACCAGCAGAGATAGGGGCGGCCGGGCTGGCGAGACCCAGTACTTC.

V usage is TRBV6-5 and J usage is TRBJ2-3, with D perhaps matching TRBD2 (5 bases). The CDR3 consists of 15 residues. The germline gives CDR1 MNHEY, CDR2 SVGAGI. V shed 5 bases and J shed 2 bases, with 14 bases lying between them. The CDR3 DNA is TGTGCCAGCAGTAACCTAGCTGGCAACACAGATACGCAGTATTTT. Protein sequence: CASSNLAGNTDTQYF.

This clone has a handful of counts. The chain links TRBV5-6 to TRBJ2-3; D possibly corresponds to TRBD1 (5 bases). Germline V lookup: CDR1 SGHDT, CDR2 YYEEEE. The CDR3 consists of 15 residues. Trimming cost V 5 bases and J 2 bases, with 15 bases left between them. This chain's CDR3 is CASRRDSRNTDTQYF. Here the CDR3 DNA reads TGTGCCAGCAGGAGAGACAGCCGCAACACAGATACGCAGTATTTT.

A few counts support this clone. The rearrangement links TRBV4-1 to TRBJ2-3; 8 bases map to TRBD2. V dropped 4 bases and J dropped 2; count of bases not matched to a gene: 5. CDR3 length: 15 residues. Germline V CDR1 and CDR2: MGHRA, YSYEKL. The CDR3 region is CASSLSGANTDTQYF. The DNA for the CDR3 is TGCGCCAGCAGCCTTAGCGGGGCAAACACAGATACGCAGTATTTT.

This clone came up a few times. The rearrangement joins TRBV5-5 to TRBJ2-5, with D uncertain. Germline V gene sequence: CDR1 SGHKS, CDR2 YYEKEE (reference sequence). This CDR3 region has 15 residues. V was shortened by 0 bases and J by 2 bases, with 11 bases between the two germline ends. CDR3 nucleotides: TGTGCCAGCAGCTTGGCCCAGGCGACGCAAGAGACCCAGTACTTC. Its protein is CASSLAQATQETQYF.

The chain links TRBV25-1 to TRBJ2-5; 11 bases align to TRBD2. This CDR3 has 15 residues. The V gene end was trimmed by 1 base and the J gene end by 5 bases; junction bases not matched to a gene: 3. CDR1 MGHDK and CDR2 SYGVNS come from the germline V gene. In DNA form, the CDR3 reads TGTGCCAGCAGTGAATCACTAGCGGGAGTCGAGACCCAGTACTTC. It translates to CASSESLAGVETQYF. Using reference TRBV25-1 and TRBJ2-5 for the parts outside the CDR3, the full variable domain is EADIYQTPRYLVIGTGKKITLECSQTMGHDKMYWYQQDPGMELHLIHYSYGVNSTEKGDLSSESTVSRIRTEHFPLTLESARPSHTSQYLCASSESLAGVETQYFGPGTRLLVL.

Only a few counts were recorded for this clone. J is TRBJ1-1 and V is TRBV6-9; 8 nucleotides align to TRBD1. Per germline, CDR1 MNHGY and CDR2 SVAAGI. V dropped 6 bases and J dropped 6; count of bases not matched to a gene: 18. The CDR3 has 17 amino acids. The CDR3 sequence is CASRTRTGWGDYPEAFF. The CDR3 DNA sequence: TGTGCCAGCAGGACAAGGACAGGGTGGGGAGATTATCCTGAAGCTTTCTTT.

This clone has a count of ten or more. The rearrangement uses TRBV7-2 and TRBJ2-3; TRBD2 matches at 9 bases. J lost 3 bases, V lost 7 bases, and 5 bases had no gene match. Germline V gene lookup returns CDR1 SGHTA and CDR2 FQGNSA. This CDR3 is built from 14 residues. The chain's CDR3 is CASTSLAGTDTQYF. Here the CDR3 DNA reads TGTGCCAGCACCTCCCTAGCGGGAACAGATACGCAGTATTTT. Complete variable domain (other parts from reference TRBV7-2 and TRBJ2-3): GAGVSQSPSNKVTEKGKDVELRCDPISGHTALYWYRQSLGQGLEFLIYFQGNSAPDKSGLPSDRFSAERTGGSVSTLTIQRTQQEDSAVYLCASTSLAGTDTQYFGPGTRLTVL.

The gene calls are TRBV4-3 and TRBJ2-6; no clear D. The germline V and J ends were trimmed by 3 bases and 4 bases, with 7 bases remaining between them. The CDR3 is 14 residues long. In germline, CDR1 is LGHNA, CDR2 YSLEER. DNA of the CDR3: TGCGCCAGCAGCCATACGGTAGGGGCCAACGTCCTGACTTTC. It specifies CASSHTVGANVLTF.

The chain combines TRBV30 with TRBJ2-3, with D perhaps matching TRBD2 (6 bases). The CDR3 contains 15 residues. Germline values: CDR1 GTSNPN, CDR2 SVGIG (reference sequence). With 0 bases removed from V and 2 bases from J, the gap between germline ends came to 12 bases. CDR3 coding DNA: TGTGCCTGGAGTGTCCGGGCGGGACTCACAGATACGCAGTATTTT. Its translation: CAWSVRAGLTDTQYF.

This clone was observed a few times. The chain carries TRBV7-3 and TRBJ2-3; 7 bases map to TRBD2. The germline V gene encodes CDR1 SGHTA and CDR2 FQGTGA. CDR3 length: 16 amino acids. V trimming: 5 bases; J trimming: 0 bases; junction bases outside the gene matches: 8. The chain's CDR3 is CASSLRERGSTDTQYF. Here the CDR3 DNA reads TGTGCCAGCAGCCTCCGGGAGCGGGGTAGCACAGATACGCAGTATTTT.

The chain couples TRBV18 to TRBJ2-7; 10 nucleotides line up with TRBD2. Trimming took 6 bases from V and 3 from J; bases not matched to a gene: 8. Germline CDR1 KGHSH, CDR2 LQKENI. This CDR3 has 15 amino acids. CDR3 residues: CASSPPGLANYEQYF. The CDR3, as DNA: TGTGCCAGCTCCCCTCCGGGACTAGCGAACTACGAGCAGTACTTC.

The V call is TRBV18, the J call TRBJ2-3; a weak D match, TRBD2 (6 bases). The CDR3 loop spans 15 amino acids. From germline, CDR1 is KGHSH and CDR2 LQKENI. The ends were cut back, 3 bases at V and 5 bases at J, with 15 bases in the middle. CDR3 nucleotides: TGTGCCAGCTCACCGAACTCCCCCGGGGGAGATACGCAGTATTTT. Its protein is CASSPNSPGGDTQYF.

This clone was seen only a few times. V gene TRBV11-2 combines with J gene TRBJ2-5, with 7 bases aligning to TRBD2. With 4 bases clipped from V and 1 base from J, the junction kept 18 bases outside the gene matches. The CDR3 runs 19 residues. Germline lookup yields CDR1 SGHAT and CDR2 FQNNGV. In DNA, the CDR3 is TGTGCCAGCAGCTATCGCCCCACCTCTAGCGGAAGAACCCAAGAGACCCAGTACTTC. This encodes CASSYRPTSSGRTQETQYF.

The chain is built from TRBV6-1 and TRBJ2-1; 11 nucleotides match TRBD1. Germline lookup yields CDR1 MNHNS and CDR2 SASEGT. This CDR3 is built from 16 residues. V shed 4 bases and J 9 bases; nucleotides not matched to a gene: 11. Here the CDR3 DNA reads TGTGCCAGCAGTGTTGGGGGGCCGGGACAGGGGGGTGAGCAGTTCTTC. This sequence encodes CASSVGGPGQGGEQFF.

This clone appeared a few times. V is TRBV10-2 and J is TRBJ2-5, with TRBD2 matching over 7 bases. The CDR3 spans 16 residues. In germline, CDR1 is WSHSY, CDR2 SAAADI. V lost 6 bases and J lost 5; bases outside the gene matches: 15. This chain's CDR3 is CASSDLRGEGPETQYF. The CDR3, as DNA: TGCGCCAGCAGCGACCTCCGAGGGGAGGGCCCGGAGACCCAGTACTTC.

This clone was detected only a few times. The chain employs TRBV29-1 and TRBJ1-2, with 11 bases aligning to TRBD1. The V and J ends lost 7 bases and 3 bases, in that order; junction bases with no gene match: 1. The CDR3 has 12 residues. Germline V gene data show CDR1 as SQVTM and CDR2 as ANQGSEA. CDR3 region: CSAGQGDYGYTF. CDR3 in DNA: TGCAGCGCGGGACAGGGGGACTATGGCTACACCTTC. The variable domain in full, with the rest retrieved from reference TRBV29-1 and TRBJ1-2, is SAVISQKPSRDICQRGTSLTIQCQVDSQVTMMFWYRQQPGQSLTLIATANQGSEATYESGFVIDKFPISRPNLTFSTLTVSNMSPEDSSIYLCSAGQGDYGYTFGSGTRLTVV.

V and J are TRBV7-8 and TRBJ2-1, with D possibly being TRBD2 (5 bases). This CDR3 region has 16 residues. V shed 2 bases and J shed 6 bases, with 17 bases lying between them. Per germline, CDR1 SGHVS and CDR2 FQNEAQ. This chain's CDR3 is CASSLFSGSDFNEQFF. The CDR3 nucleotides read TGTGCCAGCAGCTTATTCTCGGGGTCTGACTTCAATGAGCAGTTCTTC.

The V gene is TRBV4-3, the J gene TRBJ2-7, with D unresolved. CDR3 length: 15 residues. Germline V gives CDR1 LGHNA, CDR2 YSLEER. V shed 3 bases and J shed 0 bases, with 12 bases lying between them. The CDR3 is CASSHDSPSSYEQYF. The CDR3 DNA is TGCGCCAGCAGCCACGACTCCCCTAGCTCCTACGAGCAGTACTTC.

The J gene is TRBJ2-7, the V gene TRBV29-1; D may be TRBD2 (6 bases). V lost 6 bases to trimming and J lost 2 bases, with 14 bases between them. CDR3 length: 13 residues. Germline values: CDR1 SQVTM, CDR2 ANQGSEA. As DNA, the CDR3 is TGCAGCGTCCGAGACGGACTACCCTACGAGCAGTACTTC. Translation gives CSVRDGLPYEQYF.

The sample holds a few counts of this clone. The same CDR3 arises from other DNA sequences in this sample as well. The rearrangement links TRBV14 to TRBJ1-1; D remains ambiguous. V lost 1 base, J lost 1 base, and 4 bases lay in between. Germline V CDR1 and CDR2: SGHDN, FVKESK. CDR3 size: 13 residues. CDR3 loop: CASSQGQNTEAFF. In DNA form, the CDR3 reads TGTGCCAGCAGCCAAGGACAGAACACTGAAGCTTTCTTT. Full variable domain (remainder filled in from reference TRBV14 and TRBJ1-1): EAGVTQFPSHSVIEKGQTVTLRCDPISGHDNLYWYRRVMGKEIKFLLHFVKESKQDESGMPNNRFLAERTGGTYSTLKVQPAELEDSGVYFCASSQGQNTEAFFGQGTRLTVV.

This clone was detected only a few times. The chain combines TRBV2 with TRBJ1-6; TRBD1 might be the D (5 bases). Trimming removed 7 bases from V and 10 bases from J, with 14 bases in between. Germline loops: CDR1 SNHLY, CDR2 FYNNEI. The CDR3 is 13 amino acids. The CDR3 is CASMGRARSPLHF. As DNA, the CDR3 is TGTGCCAGCATGGGCAGGGCAAGATCACCCCTCCACTTT.

The sample holds a few counts of this clone. The chain combines TRBV7-9 with TRBJ1-5, with TRBD1 identical over 7 bases. The CDR3 totals 15 residues. V lost 1 base and J lost 6; bases outside the gene matches: 6. The V gene's germline CDR1 is SEHNR and CDR2 FQNEAQ (reference sequence). The CDR3, as DNA: TGTGCCAGCAGCTTAGGTTCCCAGGGGGGTCAGCCCCAGCATTTT. It translates to CASSLGSQGGQPQHF.